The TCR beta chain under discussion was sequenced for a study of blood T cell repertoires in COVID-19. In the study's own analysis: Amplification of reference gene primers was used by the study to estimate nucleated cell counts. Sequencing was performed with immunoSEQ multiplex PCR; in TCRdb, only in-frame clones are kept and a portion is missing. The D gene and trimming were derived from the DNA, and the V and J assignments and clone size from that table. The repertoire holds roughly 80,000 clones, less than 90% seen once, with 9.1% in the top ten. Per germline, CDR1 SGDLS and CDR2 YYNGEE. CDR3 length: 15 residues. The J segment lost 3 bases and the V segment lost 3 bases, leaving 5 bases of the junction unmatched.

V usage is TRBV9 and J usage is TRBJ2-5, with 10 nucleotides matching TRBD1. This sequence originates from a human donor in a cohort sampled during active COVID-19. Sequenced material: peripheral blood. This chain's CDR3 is CASSDAGTGEETQYF. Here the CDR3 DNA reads TGTGCCAGCAGCGATGCCGGGACAGGGGAAGAGACCCAGTACTTC.